This TCR beta chain was found in a study of human CD8 memory T cell subsets. Study-wide findings and caveats: Diversity in stem-like memory and precursor exhausted T cells was similarly high, unlike effector memory cells. From the Chao1 estimates, stem-like memory T cells appeared to be more diverse than precursor exhausted T cells.

The CDR3 is made up of 14 amino acids. Germline V lookup: CDR1 SGHDT, CDR2 YYEEEE. Production of TCR beta libraries used UMI-labeled 5' RACE as the method. TCRdb reprocessed the 5' RACE reads, keeping one entry per CDR3 protein, no DNA. Listed are approximately 7,000 distinct CDR3 sequences; over 20% falls within the top ten. The TSTEM subset meant CD8+ memory cells that were CCR7+, PD-1- and TIGIT-. Of note for this clonotype: The antigen is undetermined.

The rearrangement joins TRBV5-6 to TRBJ2-3; TCRdb's assignment of TRBD1 cannot be checked, as there is no DNA. The sample consisted of CD8+ stem-like memory T cells (TSCM and TCM) sorted from PBMCs. The subset was: stem-like memory CD8 T cells (TSTEM), CCR7+ PD-1- TIGIT-. This TCR was recovered from a human donor in good health. The CDR3 sequence: CASSFPGLTDTQYF.